Detailed here is one TCR beta chain. Germline assignment: CDR1 SGHDN and CDR2 FVKESK. The CDR3 length is 16 residues. V gave up 4 bases and J gave up 2 bases, with 17 bases separating them. The assay was immunoSEQ multiplex PCR, and TCRdb's table has in-frame clones only and misses some. The data show around 70,000 clones, about four fifths seen once. The data are from a study of blood T cell repertoires in COVID-19. Study-wide background: The United States, Italy and Spain were the sources of the acute and convalescent COVID-19 samples.

The chain has TRBV14 and TRBJ1-1, with D unclear. The receptor was isolated from a woman in her seventies with acute or convalescent COVID-19. Sequences were obtained from peripheral blood. CDR3 region: CASSRVGGPPNTEAFF. In DNA, the CDR3 is TGTGCCAGCAGCCGGGTCGGAGGGCCTCCCAACACTGAAGCTTTCTTT. Using reference TRBV14 and TRBJ1-1 for the parts outside the CDR3, the full variable domain is EAGVTQFPSHSVIEKGQTVTLRCDPISGHDNLYWYRRVMGKEIKFLLHFVKESKQDESGMPNNRFLAERTGGTYSTLKVQPAELEDSGVYFCASSRVGGPPNTEAFFGQGTRLTVV.